This T cell receptor (beta chain) was recovered during a study of shared clonotypes between healthy human individuals. Overall study context: For every donor, three CD4 naive, three CD4 memory, two CD8 naive and one CD8 memory plates were used.

Deep-level settings were used for running the assay. Assay: immunoSEQ multiplex PCR; the TCRdb copy retains only in-frame clones and omits some. The sample yields about 670,000 clones, around 72% seen once. General study points: Represented genetic and exposure-history diversity was restricted by having few donors.

On this clone itself: The antigen remains unidentified.

V shed 6 bases and J 12 bases; nucleotides not matched to a gene: 15. This CDR3 is built from 15 residues. Germline V CDR1 and CDR2: MDHEN, SYDVKM. The chain links TRBV28 to TRBJ2-1, with 9 nucleotides matching TRBD2. This TCR was recovered from a woman in her 30s in good health. Sequencing input: memory CD4+ T cells sorted from blood. Subset: CD45RA-negative fraction. DNA for the CDR3: TGTGCCAGCAGCCCCGGGACTAGCCGCCTGGGAGGGCAGTTCTTC. Amino acid sequence: CASSPGTSRLGGQFF.